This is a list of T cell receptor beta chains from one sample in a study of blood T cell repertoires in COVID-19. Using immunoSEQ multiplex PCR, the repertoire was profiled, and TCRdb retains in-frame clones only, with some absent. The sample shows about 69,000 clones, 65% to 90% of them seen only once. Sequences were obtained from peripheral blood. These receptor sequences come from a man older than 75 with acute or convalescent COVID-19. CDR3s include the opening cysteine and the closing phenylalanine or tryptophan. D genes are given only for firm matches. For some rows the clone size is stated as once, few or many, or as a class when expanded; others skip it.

CDR3 DNA: TGTGCCAGCAGTTTAGGGGGACTAGCGGGGGGTACAGATACGCAGTATTTT
CDR3 protein: CASSLGGLAGGTDTQYF
clone size: NA
J gene: TRBJ2-3
V gene: TRBV28
D gene: TRBD2

CDR3 DNA: TGTGCCAGTAGGGGCGGGAGCACGGATACGCAGTATTTT
CDR3 protein: CASRGGSTDTQYF
clone size: NA
J gene: TRBJ2-3
V gene: TRBV19
D gene: TRBD2

CDR3 DNA: TGTGCCAGCAGTTCCGGGACAGCCTATGGCTACACCTTC
CDR3 protein: CASSSGTAYGYTF
clone size: NA
J gene: TRBJ1-2
V gene: TRBV2
D gene: TRBD1

CDR3 DNA: TGTGCCTGGAGTCCAATGACTAGTTCGCCGTTCTTC
CDR3 protein: CAWSPMTSSPFF
clone size: NA
J gene: TRBJ2-1
V gene: TRBV30
D gene: NA

CDR3 DNA: TGTGCCAGCAGCTTCGGGACTAGCGGAGCCTACAATGAGCAGTTCTTC
CDR3 protein: CASSFGTSGAYNEQFF
clone size: NA
J gene: TRBJ2-1
V gene: TRBV7-9
D gene: TRBD2

CDR3 DNA: TGCGCCAGCAGCCGGGACATCGGCCAAGAGACCCAGTACTTC
CDR3 protein: CASSRDIGQETQYF
clone size: NA
J gene: TRBJ2-5
V gene: TRBV10-1
D gene: NA

CDR3 DNA: TGTGCCAGCAGTTTAGCAGCTGCCGGGGAGCTGTTTTTT
CDR3 protein: CASSLAAAGELFF
clone size: few
J gene: TRBJ2-2
V gene: TRBV12-3/TRBV12-4
D gene: NA

CDR3 DNA: TGTGCCAGCAGCTTCTCGTACACTGAAGCTTTCTTT
CDR3 protein: CASSFSYTEAFF
clone size: few
J gene: TRBJ1-1
V gene: TRBV11-3
D gene: NA

CDR3 DNA: TGTGCCAGCGGGGCATCCTACGAGCAGTACTTC
CDR3 protein: CASGASYEQYF
clone size: NA
J gene: TRBJ2-7
V gene: TRBV6-6
D gene: NA

CDR3 DNA: TGTGCCAGCAGTTATGGCCCCGGGGAGCTGTTTTTT
CDR3 protein: CASSYGPGELFF
clone size: NA
J gene: TRBJ2-2
V gene: TRBV6-1
D gene: NA

CDR3 DNA: TGCAGCGTTGGTAGTAGCGGAGGTTACGAGCAGTACTTC
CDR3 protein: CSVGSSGGYEQYF
clone size: NA
J gene: TRBJ2-7
V gene: TRBV29-1
D gene: NA

CDR3 DNA: TGCGCCAGCAGCCAAGATTTGACAGGACGGACTTTCTTT
CDR3 protein: CASSQDLTGRTFF
clone size: NA
J gene: TRBJ1-1
V gene: TRBV4-1
D gene: NA

CDR3 DNA: TGTGCCAGCAGCCCAAACAGAGCATCCTATGGCTACACCTTC
CDR3 protein: CASSPNRASYGYTF
clone size: few
J gene: TRBJ1-2
V gene: TRBV7-8
D gene: NA

CDR3 DNA: TGTGCCAGCAGTTCCCCGGGACTAGCGGGAGTAGATACGCAGTATTTT
CDR3 protein: CASSSPGLAGVDTQYF
clone size: NA
J gene: TRBJ2-3
V gene: TRBV27
D gene: TRBD2

CDR3 DNA: TGTGCCAGCGGTTCCGACAGGGGGCGGGCTGAGCAGTTCTTC
CDR3 protein: CASGSDRGRAEQFF
clone size: NA
J gene: TRBJ2-1
V gene: TRBV7-9
D gene: TRBD1

CDR3 DNA: TGTGCCAGCAGCCGAGGCTACGAGCAGTACTTC
CDR3 protein: CASSRGYEQYF
clone size: NA
J gene: TRBJ2-7
V gene: TRBV3-1/TRBV3-2
D gene: NA

CDR3 DNA: TGTGCCACCAGCAGAGATAGGGGGGGTTATGAAGCTTTCTTT
CDR3 protein: CATSRDRGGYEAFF
clone size: once
J gene: TRBJ1-1
V gene: TRBV15
D gene: NA

CDR3 DNA: TGTGCCAGCAGCCTCGGGACAGGGGGTAACTATGGCTACACCTTC
CDR3 protein: CASSLGTGGNYGYTF
clone size: NA
J gene: TRBJ1-2
V gene: TRBV9
D gene: TRBD1

CDR3 DNA: TGTGCCAGCAGCTTTACAGGGATAGATCAGCCCCAGCATTTT
CDR3 protein: CASSFTGIDQPQHF
clone size: NA
J gene: TRBJ1-5
V gene: TRBV7-9
D gene: NA

CDR3 DNA: TGTGCCAGCAGTGAAACCAGGAATTCCGAGCAGTACTTC
CDR3 protein: CASSETRNSEQYF
clone size: NA
J gene: TRBJ2-7
V gene: TRBV2
D gene: NA

CDR3 DNA: TGCGCCAGCAGCTTGGACAGGGGCCGAAAACTGTTTTTT
CDR3 protein: CASSLDRGRKLFF
clone size: NA
J gene: TRBJ1-4
V gene: TRBV5-1
D gene: TRBD1

CDR3 DNA: TGCGCCAGCAGCGTGGGACTCTCTGGAAACACCATATATTTT
CDR3 protein: CASSVGLSGNTIYF
clone size: NA
J gene: TRBJ1-3
V gene: TRBV5-1
D gene: NA

CDR3 DNA: TGTGCCAGAAGCCTCGATTGGCGGGGGCAGTTCTTC
CDR3 protein: CARSLDWRGQFF
clone size: NA
J gene: TRBJ2-1
V gene: TRBV5-3
D gene: NA

CDR3 DNA: TGTGCCAGCAGCCCTAGCAGGACTTTGGGCACTGAAGCTTTCTTT
CDR3 protein: CASSPSRTLGTEAFF
clone size: NA
J gene: TRBJ1-1
V gene: TRBV7-9
D gene: NA

CDR3 DNA: TGTGCCAGCAGCTCCAACCGGGTCCAGGGGGTTACCTACGAGCAGTACTTC
CDR3 protein: CASSSNRVQGVTYEQYF
clone size: NA
J gene: TRBJ2-7
V gene: TRBV14
D gene: TRBD1

CDR3 DNA: TGTGCCAGCAGCCCTACTAGCGGGCCTCAAGAGACCCAGTACTTC
CDR3 protein: CASSPTSGPQETQYF
clone size: NA
J gene: TRBJ2-5
V gene: TRBV11-2
D gene: TRBD2

CDR3 DNA: TGTGCCAGCAGCGTAGAGGCAGGGGGTGGTGGCTACACCTTC
CDR3 protein: CASSVEAGGGGYTF
clone size: NA
J gene: TRBJ1-2
V gene: TRBV9
D gene: TRBD1

CDR3 DNA: TGCGCCAGCGGGAGACAGGGGGAGATCTCCACCGGGGAGCTGTTTTTT
CDR3 protein: CASGRQGEISTGELFF
clone size: NA
J gene: TRBJ2-2
V gene: TRBV5-1
D gene: TRBD1

CDR3 DNA: TGTGCCAGCAGCATACAGGGGGTCTCCGGCTACACCTTC
CDR3 protein: CASSIQGVSGYTF
clone size: NA
J gene: TRBJ1-2
V gene: TRBV5-4
D gene: TRBD1

CDR3 DNA: TGTGCCAGTAGTGCCGGGACCAGGGGTACTGAAGCTTTCTTT
CDR3 protein: CASSAGTRGTEAFF
clone size: few
J gene: TRBJ1-1
V gene: TRBV19
D gene: NA

CDR3 DNA: TGTGCCAGTACCGGAGGGACAGGCAACTATGGCTACACCTTC
CDR3 protein: CASTGGTGNYGYTF
clone size: few
J gene: TRBJ1-2
V gene: TRBV19
D gene: TRBD1

CDR3 DNA: TGTGCCTGGGGGACCGGGACAGATAATTCACCCCTCCACTTT
CDR3 protein: CAWGTGTDNSPLHF
clone size: NA
J gene: TRBJ1-6
V gene: TRBV30
D gene: TRBD1

CDR3 DNA: TGCGCCAGCAGCGAGGGACAGGCGAACACTGAAGCTTTCTTT
CDR3 protein: CASSEGQANTEAFF
clone size: NA
J gene: TRBJ1-1
V gene: TRBV5-1
D gene: TRBD1

CDR3 DNA: TGTGCCACCAGTGACCCACAGGGAGCAGGAAACACCATATATTTT
CDR3 protein: CATSDPQGAGNTIYF
clone size: NA
J gene: TRBJ1-3
V gene: TRBV24-1
D gene: NA

CDR3 DNA: TGTGCCAGCAGCCAGGGTTCGTTGGCGGGGTACAATGAGCAGTTCTTC
CDR3 protein: CASSQGSLAGYNEQFF
clone size: NA
J gene: TRBJ2-1
V gene: TRBV3-1/TRBV3-2
D gene: NA

CDR3 DNA: TGTGCCACCAGTGAGGGTCGACAGGGACAGGAGCAGTTCTTC
CDR3 protein: CATSEGRQGQEQFF
clone size: once
J gene: TRBJ2-1
V gene: TRBV24-1
D gene: TRBD1

CDR3 DNA: TGTGCCAGCGGACCCCGGGTTAGCGCTACCTACGAGCAGTACTTC
CDR3 protein: CASGPRVSATYEQYF
clone size: once
J gene: TRBJ2-7
V gene: TRBV27
D gene: NA

CDR3 DNA: TGTGCCAGCAGTTTGGGGGGACGGCCTGAGCAGTTCTTC
CDR3 protein: CASSLGGRPEQFF
clone size: NA
J gene: TRBJ2-1
V gene: TRBV6-5
D gene: NA

CDR3 DNA: TGTGCCAGCAGCCAAGAATGGCTAGCCACCTACGAGCAGTACTTC
CDR3 protein: CASSQEWLATYEQYF
clone size: NA
J gene: TRBJ2-7
V gene: TRBV14
D gene: NA

CDR3 DNA: TGTGCCAGCAGCTCCGACACGAACACTGAAGCTTTCTTT
CDR3 protein: CASSSDTNTEAFF
clone size: NA
J gene: TRBJ1-1
V gene: TRBV7-8
D gene: NA

CDR3 DNA: TGTGCCAGCAGCCAAGGGTTCGCGGGAGGACAAAACGAGCAGTACTTC
CDR3 protein: CASSQGFAGGQNEQYF
clone size: NA
J gene: TRBJ2-7
V gene: TRBV3-1/TRBV3-2
D gene: TRBD2

CDR3 DNA: TGTGCCACCAGCGCCGTAGCGGGAGTGCCCTACGAGCAGTACTTC
CDR3 protein: CATSAVAGVPYEQYF
clone size: NA
J gene: TRBJ2-7
V gene: TRBV15
D gene: TRBD2

CDR3 DNA: TGTGCCTGGAGTGTAGTCGGAGGGAGCAATCAGCCCCAGCATTTT
CDR3 protein: CAWSVVGGSNQPQHF
clone size: NA
J gene: TRBJ1-5
V gene: TRBV30
D gene: NA

CDR3 DNA: TGTGCCAGCAGTTTCAAGGGGTCCACGCGTTCTCACACAGATACGCAGTATTTT
CDR3 protein: CASSFKGSTRSHTDTQYF
clone size: NA
J gene: TRBJ2-3
V gene: TRBV27
D gene: NA

CDR3 DNA: TGTGCTAGTGGTCCCGACACCTACAATGAGCAGTTCTTC
CDR3 protein: CASGPDTYNEQFF
clone size: NA
J gene: TRBJ2-1
V gene: TRBV12-5
D gene: NA

CDR3 DNA: TGCGCCAGCAGTCGCGCCGCCCCTCGGGTCGTCTATGAGCAGTTCTTC
CDR3 protein: CASSRAAPRVVYEQFF
clone size: NA
J gene: TRBJ2-1
V gene: TRBV23-1
D gene: NA

CDR3 DNA: TGCGCCAGCAGTAGGGCGGGCAGCGGGCCTGGGGAGCTGTTTTTT
CDR3 protein: CASSRAGSGPGELFF
clone size: NA
J gene: TRBJ2-2
V gene: TRBV10-1
D gene: NA

CDR3 DNA: TGTGCCAGCAGCCTCTTTAGCGGGGATACCTACGAGCAGTACTTC
CDR3 protein: CASSLFSGDTYEQYF
clone size: NA
J gene: TRBJ2-7
V gene: TRBV4-2
D gene: TRBD2

CDR3 DNA: TGCGCCAGCATGCGGGTGGCTGGCAATCAGCCCCAGCATTTT
CDR3 protein: CASMRVAGNQPQHF
clone size: NA
J gene: TRBJ1-5
V gene: TRBV10-2
D gene: NA

CDR3 DNA: TGTGCCAGCAACACAGACAGGTGGGGGAACACTGAAGCTTTCTTT
CDR3 protein: CASNTDRWGNTEAFF
clone size: NA
J gene: TRBJ1-1
V gene: TRBV6-5
D gene: NA

CDR3 DNA: TGTGCCAGCAGTGAAAGGGGCAGGGACAAAGCTTTCTTT
CDR3 protein: CASSERGRDKAFF
clone size: NA
J gene: TRBJ1-1
V gene: TRBV2
D gene: NA

CDR3 DNA: TGTGCCAGCAGTAAGCCTGGACTAGGGGGCGAGCAGTACTTC
CDR3 protein: CASSKPGLGGEQYF
clone size: few
J gene: TRBJ2-7
V gene: TRBV5-5
D gene: NA

CDR3 DNA: TGTGCCAGCAGTCCAGGGGTTAACTATGGCTACACCTTC
CDR3 protein: CASSPGVNYGYTF
clone size: NA
J gene: TRBJ1-2
V gene: TRBV6-5
D gene: NA

CDR3 DNA: TGTGCCAGCAGTTTATCCCAGGGTCGAAATCAGCCCCAGCATTTT
CDR3 protein: CASSLSQGRNQPQHF
clone size: NA
J gene: TRBJ1-5
V gene: TRBV27
D gene: NA

CDR3 DNA: TGTGCCAGCAGCCTTCCGGGACAGAACACCGGGGAGCTGTTTTTT
CDR3 protein: CASSLPGQNTGELFF
clone size: NA
J gene: TRBJ2-2
V gene: TRBV3-1/TRBV3-2
D gene: NA

CDR3 DNA: TGCGCCAGCAGCATTGGTGACAGGGGTCTGGATTTCTATGGCTACACCTTC
CDR3 protein: CASSIGDRGLDFYGYTF
clone size: NA
J gene: TRBJ1-2
V gene: TRBV5-1
D gene: TRBD1

CDR3 DNA: TGTGCCACCAGGGCTAGCGGATACACCGGGGAGCTGTTTTTT
CDR3 protein: CATRASGYTGELFF
clone size: NA
J gene: TRBJ2-2
V gene: TRBV24-1
D gene: TRBD2

CDR3 DNA: TGTGCCAGCAGCTCGGGACTAAAAGAGACCCAGTACTTC
CDR3 protein: CASSSGLKETQYF
clone size: NA
J gene: TRBJ2-5
V gene: TRBV11-2
D gene: TRBD2

CDR3 DNA: TGTGCCAGCAGGGGGAACAGGGTTTCTGGAAACACCATATATTTT
CDR3 protein: CASRGNRVSGNTIYF
clone size: few
J gene: TRBJ1-3
V gene: TRBV6-5
D gene: NA

CDR3 DNA: TGTGCCAGCAGCTTCGAGCGGGGTGGCTACACCTTC
CDR3 protein: CASSFERGGYTF
clone size: NA
J gene: TRBJ1-2
V gene: TRBV7-9
D gene: NA